This entry is about one T cell receptor (beta chain). Every patient had mismatch repair deficiency by PCR or immunohistochemistry. The V gene's germline CDR1 is SGHNT and CDR2 YYREEE (reference sequence). CDR3 length: 13 residues. V gave up 4 bases and J gave up 9 bases, with 14 bases separating them. Profiling relied on immunoSEQ multiplex PCR, and the TCRdb table lists in-frame clones only, not all of them. The sample lists tens of thousands of clones, more than 75% occurring once. This specimen belongs to a study of PD-1 blockade in mismatch repair-deficient tumors. The clonotype comes from an adult with mismatch repair-deficient cancer. The chain recombines TRBV5-4 with TRBJ2-1, with D possibly TRBD2 on 6 matching bases. The material was peripheral blood, obtained 2 weeks after starting pembrolizumab. CDR3: CASSPVAGSEQFF. In DNA, the CDR3 is TGTGCCAGCAGCCCGGTGGCGGGAAGTGAGCAGTTCTTC.